This T cell receptor beta chain was captured by sequencing in a study of lymphopenia after photon versus proton radiotherapy. This CDR3 has 13 amino acids. The germline gives CDR1 LNHDA, CDR2 SQIVND (reference sequence). Trimming at V came to 6 bases and at J to 5 bases, leaving 1 base not matched to a gene. The assay was immunoSEQ multiplex PCR, and TCRdb's table has in-frame clones only and misses some. This table holds 25,000 to 30,000 clones, around 81% found once. J is TRBJ2-4 and V is TRBV19; 10 nucleotides line up with TRBD1. This receptor was identified in a man aged 50 to 59 with gastric cancer. Specimen: peripheral blood, collected from a patient treated with photon-based radiotherapy. CDR3 coding DNA: TGTGCCAGTAGGGACAGGGGGGAAAACATTCAGTACTTC. This gives the protein CASRDRGENIQYF.